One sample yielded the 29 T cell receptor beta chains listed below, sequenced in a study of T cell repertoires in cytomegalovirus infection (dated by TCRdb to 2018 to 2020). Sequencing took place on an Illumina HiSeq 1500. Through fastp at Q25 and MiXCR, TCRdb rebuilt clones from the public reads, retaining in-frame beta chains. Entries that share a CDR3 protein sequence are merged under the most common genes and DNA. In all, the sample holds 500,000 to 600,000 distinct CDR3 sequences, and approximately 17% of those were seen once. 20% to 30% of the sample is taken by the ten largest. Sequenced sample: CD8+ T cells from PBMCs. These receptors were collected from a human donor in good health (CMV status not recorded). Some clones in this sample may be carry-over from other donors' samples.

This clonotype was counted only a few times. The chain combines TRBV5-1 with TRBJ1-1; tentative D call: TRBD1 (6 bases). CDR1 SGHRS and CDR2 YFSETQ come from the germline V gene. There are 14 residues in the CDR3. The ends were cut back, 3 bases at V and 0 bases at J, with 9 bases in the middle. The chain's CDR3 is CASSWDMLNTEAFF. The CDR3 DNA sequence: TGCGCCAGCAGCTGGGACATGTTGAACACTGAAGCTTTCTTT.

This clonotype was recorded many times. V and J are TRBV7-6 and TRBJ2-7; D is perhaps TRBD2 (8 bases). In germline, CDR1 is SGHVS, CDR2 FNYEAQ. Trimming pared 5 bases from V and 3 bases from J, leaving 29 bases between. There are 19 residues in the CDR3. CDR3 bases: TGTGCCAGCAGCCAACGACGGTTAAGGGGGCGGGAGGTTTTCTACGAGCAGTACTTC. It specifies CASSQRRLRGREVFYEQYF. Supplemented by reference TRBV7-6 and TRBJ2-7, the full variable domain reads GAGVSQSPRYKVTKRGQDVALRCDPISGHVSLYWYRQALGQGPEFLTYFNYEAQQDKSGLPNDRFSAERPEGSISTLTIQRTEQRDSAMYRCASSQRRLRGREVFYEQYFGPGTRLTVT.

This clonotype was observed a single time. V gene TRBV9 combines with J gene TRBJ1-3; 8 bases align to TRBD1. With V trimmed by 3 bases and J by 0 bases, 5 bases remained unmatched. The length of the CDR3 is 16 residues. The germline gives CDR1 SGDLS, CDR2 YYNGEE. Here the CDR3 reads CASSGGQEDSGNTIYF. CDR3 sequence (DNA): TGTGCCAGCAGCGGGGGACAGGAGGACTCTGGAAACACCATATATTTT.

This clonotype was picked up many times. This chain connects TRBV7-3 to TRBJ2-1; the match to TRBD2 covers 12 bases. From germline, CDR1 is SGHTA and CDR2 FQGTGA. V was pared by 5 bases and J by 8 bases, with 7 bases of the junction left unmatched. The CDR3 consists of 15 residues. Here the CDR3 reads CASSPGGTSGYEQFF. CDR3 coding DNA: TGTGCCAGCAGCCCGGGAGGGACTAGCGGGTATGAGCAGTTCTTC.

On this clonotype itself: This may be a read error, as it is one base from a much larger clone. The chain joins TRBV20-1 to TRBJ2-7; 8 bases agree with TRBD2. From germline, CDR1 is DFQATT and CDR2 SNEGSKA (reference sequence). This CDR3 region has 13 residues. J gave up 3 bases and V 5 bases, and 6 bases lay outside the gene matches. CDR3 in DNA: TGCAGTGCTCGGGAACTAGCGGACTACGAGCAGTACTTC. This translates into CSARELADYEQYF.

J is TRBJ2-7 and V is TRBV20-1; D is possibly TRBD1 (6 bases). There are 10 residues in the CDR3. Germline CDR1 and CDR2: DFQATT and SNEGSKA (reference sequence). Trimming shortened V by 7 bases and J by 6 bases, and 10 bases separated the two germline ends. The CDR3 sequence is CSVPRGEQYF. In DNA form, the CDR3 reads TGCAGTGTCCCCAGGGGCGAGCAGTACTTC.

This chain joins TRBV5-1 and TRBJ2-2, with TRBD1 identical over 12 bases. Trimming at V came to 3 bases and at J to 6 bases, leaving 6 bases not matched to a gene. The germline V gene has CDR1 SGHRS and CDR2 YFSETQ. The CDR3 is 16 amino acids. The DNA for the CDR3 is TGCGCCAGCAGCTCACCGGGACAGGGGGCACCCGGGGAGCTGTTTTTT. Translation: CASSSPGQGAPGELFF.

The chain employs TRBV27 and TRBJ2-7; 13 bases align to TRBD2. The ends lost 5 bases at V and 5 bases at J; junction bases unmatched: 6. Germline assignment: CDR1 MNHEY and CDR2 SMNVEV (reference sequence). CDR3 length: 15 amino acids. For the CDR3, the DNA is TGTGCCAGCAGTCTTAGGACTAGCGGGAGCCACGAGCAGTACTTC. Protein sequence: CASSLRTSGSHEQYF.

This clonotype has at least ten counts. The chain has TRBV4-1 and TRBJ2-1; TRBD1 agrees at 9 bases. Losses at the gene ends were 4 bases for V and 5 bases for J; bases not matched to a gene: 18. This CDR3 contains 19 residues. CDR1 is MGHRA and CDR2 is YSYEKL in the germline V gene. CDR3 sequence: CASSPAGTGWGIGNNEQFF. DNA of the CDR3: TGCGCCAGCAGCCCCGCAGGGACAGGGTGGGGGATTGGGAACAATGAGCAGTTCTTC.

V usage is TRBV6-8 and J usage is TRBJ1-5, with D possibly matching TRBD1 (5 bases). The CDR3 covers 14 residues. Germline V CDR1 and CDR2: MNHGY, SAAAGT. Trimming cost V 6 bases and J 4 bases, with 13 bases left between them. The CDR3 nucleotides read TGTGCCAGCAGCTACGGGGCGGAAAATCAGCCCCAGCATTTT. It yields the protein CASSYGAENQPQHF.

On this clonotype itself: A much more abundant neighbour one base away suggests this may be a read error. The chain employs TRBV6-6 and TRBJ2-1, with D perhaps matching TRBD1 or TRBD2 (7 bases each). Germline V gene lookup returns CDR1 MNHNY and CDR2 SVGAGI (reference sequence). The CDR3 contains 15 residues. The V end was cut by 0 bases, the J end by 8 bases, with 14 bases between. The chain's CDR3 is CASSYSTGRGDEQFF. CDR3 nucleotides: TGTGCCAGCAGTTACTCGACAGGGAGGGGGGATGAGCAGTTCTTC.

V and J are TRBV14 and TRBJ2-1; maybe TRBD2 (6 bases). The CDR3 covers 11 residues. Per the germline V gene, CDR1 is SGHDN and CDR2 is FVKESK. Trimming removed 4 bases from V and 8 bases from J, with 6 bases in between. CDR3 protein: CASSRGDEQFF. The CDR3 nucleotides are TGTGCCAGCAGCCGGGGGGATGAGCAGTTCTTC. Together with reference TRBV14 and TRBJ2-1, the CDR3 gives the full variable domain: EAGVTQFPSHSVIEKGQTVTLRCDPISGHDNLYWYRRVMGKEIKFLLHFVKESKQDESGMPNNRFLAERTGGTYSTLKVQPAELEDSGVYFCASSRGDEQFFGPGTRLTVL.

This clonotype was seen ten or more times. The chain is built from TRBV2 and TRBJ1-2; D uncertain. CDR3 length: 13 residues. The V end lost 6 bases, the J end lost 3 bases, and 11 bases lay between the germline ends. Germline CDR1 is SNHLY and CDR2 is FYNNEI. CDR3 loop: CASSVRTDYGYTF. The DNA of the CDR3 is TGTGCCAGCAGCGTAAGGACGGACTATGGCTACACCTTC. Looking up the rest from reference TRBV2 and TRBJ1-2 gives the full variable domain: EPEVTQTPSHQVTQMGQEVILRCVPISNHLYFYWYRQILGQKVEFLVSFYNNEISEKSEIFDDQFSVERPDGSNFTLKIRSTKLEDSAMYFCASSVRTDYGYTFGSGTRLTVV.

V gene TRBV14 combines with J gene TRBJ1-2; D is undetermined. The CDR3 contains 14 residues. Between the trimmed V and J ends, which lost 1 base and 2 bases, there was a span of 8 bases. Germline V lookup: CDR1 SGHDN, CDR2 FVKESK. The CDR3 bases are TGTGCCAGCAGCCAAGGGGCTTGGAACTATGGCTACACCTTC. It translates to CASSQGAWNYGYTF.

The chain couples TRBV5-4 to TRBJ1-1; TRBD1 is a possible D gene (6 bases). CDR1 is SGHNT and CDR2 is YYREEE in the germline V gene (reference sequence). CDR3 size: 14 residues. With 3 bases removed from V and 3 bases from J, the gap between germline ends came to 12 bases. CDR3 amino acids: CASSSSGQYTEAFF. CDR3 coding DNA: TGTGCCAGCAGCTCAAGCGGACAGTACACTGAAGCTTTCTTT.

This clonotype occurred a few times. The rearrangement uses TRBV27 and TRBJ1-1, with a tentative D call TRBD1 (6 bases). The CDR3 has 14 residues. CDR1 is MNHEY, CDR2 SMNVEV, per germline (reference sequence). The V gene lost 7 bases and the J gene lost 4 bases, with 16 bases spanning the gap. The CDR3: CASKFGGITTEAFF. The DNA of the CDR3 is TGTGCCAGCAAGTTCGGGGGCATTACCACTGAAGCTTTCTTT.

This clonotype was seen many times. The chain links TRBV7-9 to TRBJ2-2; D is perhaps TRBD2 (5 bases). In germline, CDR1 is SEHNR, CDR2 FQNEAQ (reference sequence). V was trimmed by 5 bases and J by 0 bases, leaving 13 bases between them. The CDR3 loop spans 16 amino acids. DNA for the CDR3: TGTGCCAGCAGCACAATATGGGAGTCGAACACCGGGGAGCTGTTTTTT. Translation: CASSTIWESNTGELFF. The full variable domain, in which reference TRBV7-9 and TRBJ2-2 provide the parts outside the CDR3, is DTGVSQNPRHKITKRGQNVTFRCDPISEHNRLYWYRQTLGQGPEFLTYFQNEAQLEKSRLLSDRFSAERPKGSFSTLEIQRTEQGDSAMYLCASSTIWESNTGELFFGEGSRLTVL.

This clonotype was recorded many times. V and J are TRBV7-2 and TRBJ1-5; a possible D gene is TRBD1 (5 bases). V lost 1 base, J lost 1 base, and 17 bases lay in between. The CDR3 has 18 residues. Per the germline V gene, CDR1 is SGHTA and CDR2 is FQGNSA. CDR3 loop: CASSLGYAGGKSNQPQHF. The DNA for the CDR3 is TGTGCCAGCAGCTTAGGGTACGCGGGGGGGAAGAGCAATCAGCCCCAGCATTTT.

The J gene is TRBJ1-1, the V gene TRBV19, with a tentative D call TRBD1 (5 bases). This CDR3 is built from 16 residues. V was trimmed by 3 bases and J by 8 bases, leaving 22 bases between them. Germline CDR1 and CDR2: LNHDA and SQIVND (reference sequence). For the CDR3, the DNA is TGTGCCAGTAGTATCGAAGGGGTCCACGCCCCTATGGAAGCTTTCTTT. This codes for CASSIEGVHAPMEAFF.

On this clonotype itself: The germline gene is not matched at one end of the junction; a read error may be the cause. The CDR3 region is CASSSRGSGSRNEQYF. The CDR3, as DNA: TGTGCCAGCAGCTCCCGTGGTAGCGGGAGTAGGAACGAGCAGTACTTC. The chain joins TRBV4-1 to TRBJ2-7; TRBD2 agrees at 9 bases. In germline, CDR1 is MGHRA, CDR2 YSYEKL. The CDR3 extends over 16 amino acids.

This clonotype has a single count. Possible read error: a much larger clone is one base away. CDR3 region: CASSPGLVGETLYNEQFF. CDR3 bases: TGTGCCAGCAGCCCGGGACTAGTGGGAGAGACTCTTTACAATGAGCAGTTCTTC. J is TRBJ2-1 and V is TRBV28; 8 bases map to TRBD2. Germline CDR1 MDHEN, CDR2 SYDVKM. The length of the CDR3 is 18 residues. V dropped 6 bases and J dropped 4; count of bases not matched to a gene: 17.

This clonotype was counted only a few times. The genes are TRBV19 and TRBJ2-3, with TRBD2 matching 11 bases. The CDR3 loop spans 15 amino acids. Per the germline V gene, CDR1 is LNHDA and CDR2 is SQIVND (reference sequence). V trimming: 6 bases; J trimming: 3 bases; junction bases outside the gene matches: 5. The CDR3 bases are TGTGCCAGTAGGGGACTAGCGGAAAGGACAGATACGCAGTATTTT. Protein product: CASRGLAERTDTQYF.

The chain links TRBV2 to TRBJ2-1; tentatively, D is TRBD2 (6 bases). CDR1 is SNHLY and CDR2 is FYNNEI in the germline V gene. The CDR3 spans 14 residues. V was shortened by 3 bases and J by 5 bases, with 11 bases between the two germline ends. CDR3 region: CASSEGLANNEQFF. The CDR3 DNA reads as TGTGCCAGCAGTGAGGGACTTGCGAACAATGAGCAGTTCTTC.

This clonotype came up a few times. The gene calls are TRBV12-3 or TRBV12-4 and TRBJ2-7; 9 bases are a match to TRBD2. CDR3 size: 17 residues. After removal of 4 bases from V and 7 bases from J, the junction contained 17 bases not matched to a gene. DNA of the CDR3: TGTGCCAGCAGTTCCTTTTTACTAGCGGGTGGTGCGAGGGAGCAGTACTTC. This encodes CASSSFLLAGGAREQYF.

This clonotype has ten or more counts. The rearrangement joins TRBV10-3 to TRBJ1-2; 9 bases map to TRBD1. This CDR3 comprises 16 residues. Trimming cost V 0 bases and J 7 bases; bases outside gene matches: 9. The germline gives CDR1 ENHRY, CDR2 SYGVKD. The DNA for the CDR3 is TGTGCCATCAGTGAGTCCGATCGGACAGGGGTGGCTGGCTACACCTTC. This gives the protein CAISESDRTGVAGYTF.

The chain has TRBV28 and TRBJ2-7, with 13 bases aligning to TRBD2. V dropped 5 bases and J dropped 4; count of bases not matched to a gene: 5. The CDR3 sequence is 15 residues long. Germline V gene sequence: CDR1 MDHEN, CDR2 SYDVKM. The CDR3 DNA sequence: TGTGCCAGCAGTGGACTAGCGGGAGTGGTATACGAGCAGTACTTC. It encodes CASSGLAGVVYEQYF.

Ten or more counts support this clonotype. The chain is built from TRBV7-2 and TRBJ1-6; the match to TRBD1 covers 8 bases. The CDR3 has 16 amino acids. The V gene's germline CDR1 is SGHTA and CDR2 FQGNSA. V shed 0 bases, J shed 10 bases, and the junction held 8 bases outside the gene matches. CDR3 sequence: CASSLAPYRGRSPLHF. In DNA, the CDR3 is TGTGCCAGCAGCTTAGCGCCCTACAGGGGGAGATCACCCCTCCACTTT.

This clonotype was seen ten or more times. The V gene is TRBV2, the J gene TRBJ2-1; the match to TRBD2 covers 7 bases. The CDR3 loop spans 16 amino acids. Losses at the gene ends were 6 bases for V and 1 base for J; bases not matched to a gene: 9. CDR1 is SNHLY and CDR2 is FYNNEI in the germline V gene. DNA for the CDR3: TGTGCCAGCAGCGCCGGGACTAATCTTTCCTACAATGAGCAGTTCTTC. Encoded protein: CASSAGTNLSYNEQFF.

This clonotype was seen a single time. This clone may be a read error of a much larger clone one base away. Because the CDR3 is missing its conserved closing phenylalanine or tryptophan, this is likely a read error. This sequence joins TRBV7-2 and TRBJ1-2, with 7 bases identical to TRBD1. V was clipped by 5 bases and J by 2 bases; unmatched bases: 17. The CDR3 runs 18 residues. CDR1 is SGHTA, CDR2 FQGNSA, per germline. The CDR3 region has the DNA TGTGCCAGCAGCCGCTTGGAAGGGCCGACAGGGACGAACTATGGCTACACCTTA. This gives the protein CASSRLEGPTGTNYGYTL.